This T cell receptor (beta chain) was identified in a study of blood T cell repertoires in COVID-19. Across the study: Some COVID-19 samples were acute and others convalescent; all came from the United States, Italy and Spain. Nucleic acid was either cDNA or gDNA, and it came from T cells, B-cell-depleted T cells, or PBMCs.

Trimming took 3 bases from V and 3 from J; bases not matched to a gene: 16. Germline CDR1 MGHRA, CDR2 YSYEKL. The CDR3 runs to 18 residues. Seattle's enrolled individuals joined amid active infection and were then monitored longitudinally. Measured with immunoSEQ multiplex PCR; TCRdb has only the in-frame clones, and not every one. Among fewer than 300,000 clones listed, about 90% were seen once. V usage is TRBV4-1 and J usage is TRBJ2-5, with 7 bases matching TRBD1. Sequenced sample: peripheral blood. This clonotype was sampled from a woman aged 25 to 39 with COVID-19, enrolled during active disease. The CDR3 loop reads CASSHALSGTEVEETQYF. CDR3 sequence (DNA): TGCGCCAGCAGCCATGCCCTTTCCGGGACAGAGGTTGAAGAGACCCAGTACTTC.